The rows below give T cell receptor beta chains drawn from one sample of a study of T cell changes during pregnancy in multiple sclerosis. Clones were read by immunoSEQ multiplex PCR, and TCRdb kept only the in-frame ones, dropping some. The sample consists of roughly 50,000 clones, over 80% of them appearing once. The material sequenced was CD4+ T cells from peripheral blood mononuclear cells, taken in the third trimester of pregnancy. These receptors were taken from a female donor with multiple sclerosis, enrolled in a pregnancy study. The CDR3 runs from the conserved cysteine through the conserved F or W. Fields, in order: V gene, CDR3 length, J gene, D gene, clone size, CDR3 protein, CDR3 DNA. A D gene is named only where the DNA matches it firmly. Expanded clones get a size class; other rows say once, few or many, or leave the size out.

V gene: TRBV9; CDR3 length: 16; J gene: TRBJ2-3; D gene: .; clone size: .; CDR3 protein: CASSPRGKPSTDTQYF; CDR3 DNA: TGTGCCAGCAGCCCTCGGGGAAAACCTAGCACAGATACGCAGTATTTT
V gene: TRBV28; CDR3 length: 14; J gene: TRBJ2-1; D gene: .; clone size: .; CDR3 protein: CASSITPGYNEQFF; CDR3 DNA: TGTGCCAGCAGTATTACCCCAGGATACAATGAGCAGTTCTTC
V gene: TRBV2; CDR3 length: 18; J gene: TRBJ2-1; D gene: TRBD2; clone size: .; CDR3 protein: CASHPFLGRGGVGNEQFF; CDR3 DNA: TGTGCCAGCCATCCGTTTTTGGGTCGCGGGGGGGTAGGAAATGAGCAGTTCTTC
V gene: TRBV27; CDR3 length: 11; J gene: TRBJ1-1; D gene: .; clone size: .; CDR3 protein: CASRHTGTAFF; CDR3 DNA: TGTGCCAGCAGACATACAGGCACCGCTTTCTTT
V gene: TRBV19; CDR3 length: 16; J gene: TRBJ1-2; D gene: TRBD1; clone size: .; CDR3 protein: CASSMDRGSANYGYTF; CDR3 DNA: TGTGCCAGTAGTATGGACAGGGGCTCAGCTAACTATGGCTACACCTTC
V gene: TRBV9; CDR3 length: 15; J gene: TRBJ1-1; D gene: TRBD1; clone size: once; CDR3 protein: CASSGLTGEATEAFF; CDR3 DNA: TGTGCCAGCAGCGGATTGACAGGGGAGGCCACTGAAGCTTTCTTT
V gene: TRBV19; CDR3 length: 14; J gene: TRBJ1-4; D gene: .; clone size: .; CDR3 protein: CASRKQGGDEKLFF; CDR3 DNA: TGTGCCAGTAGGAAACAGGGTGGGGACGAAAAACTGTTTTTT
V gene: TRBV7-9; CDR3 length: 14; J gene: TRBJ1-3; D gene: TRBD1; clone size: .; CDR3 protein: CASSSGGQGNTIYF; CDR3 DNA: TGTGCCAGCAGCTCGGGGGGACAGGGGAACACCATATATTTT
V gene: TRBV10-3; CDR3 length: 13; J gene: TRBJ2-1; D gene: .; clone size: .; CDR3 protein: CAISSTQNNEQFF; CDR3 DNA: TGTGCCATCAGTTCGACTCAAAACAATGAGCAGTTCTTC
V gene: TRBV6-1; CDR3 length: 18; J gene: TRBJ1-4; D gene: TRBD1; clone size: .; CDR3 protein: CASSEMRTGSATNEKLFF; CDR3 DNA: TGTGCCAGCAGTGAAATGAGGACAGGGAGTGCAACTAATGAAAAACTGTTTTTT
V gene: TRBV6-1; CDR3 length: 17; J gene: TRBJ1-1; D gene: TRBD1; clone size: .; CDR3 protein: CASSEGRRDRVNTEAFF; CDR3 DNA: TGTGCCAGCAGTGAAGGACGAAGGGACAGGGTGAACACTGAAGCTTTCTTT
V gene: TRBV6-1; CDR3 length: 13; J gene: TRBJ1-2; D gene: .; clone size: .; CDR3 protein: CASSEPGGRGYTF; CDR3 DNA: TGTGCCAGCAGTGAACCGGGGGGCCGGGGCTACACCTTC
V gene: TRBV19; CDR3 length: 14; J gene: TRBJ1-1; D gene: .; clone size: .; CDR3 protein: CASKPRRVNTEAFF; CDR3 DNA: TGTGCCAGTAAACCCAGGCGAGTGAACACTGAAGCTTTCTTT
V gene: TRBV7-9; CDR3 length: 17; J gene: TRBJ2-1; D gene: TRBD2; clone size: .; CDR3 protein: CASSPTSVWSSYNEQFF; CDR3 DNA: TGTGCCAGCAGTCCCACTAGCGTCTGGAGCTCCTACAATGAGCAGTTCTTC
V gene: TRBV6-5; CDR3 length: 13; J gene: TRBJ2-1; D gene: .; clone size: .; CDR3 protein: CASMQGGYNEQFF; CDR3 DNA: TGTGCCAGCATGCAGGGGGGCTACAATGAGCAGTTCTTC
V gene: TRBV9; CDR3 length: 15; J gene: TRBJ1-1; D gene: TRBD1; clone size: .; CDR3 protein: CASSFGQGRYTEAFF; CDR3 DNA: TGTGCCAGCAGCTTTGGACAGGGACGGTACACTGAAGCTTTCTTT
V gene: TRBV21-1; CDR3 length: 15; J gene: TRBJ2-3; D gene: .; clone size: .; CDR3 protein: CASKKRVLSTDTQYF; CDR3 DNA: TGTGCCAGCAAGAAGCGGGTCCTTAGCACAGATACGCAGTATTTT
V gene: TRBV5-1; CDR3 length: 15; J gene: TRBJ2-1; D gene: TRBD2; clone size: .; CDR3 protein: CASSLAGGRDNEQFF; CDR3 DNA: TGCGCCAGCAGCTTGGCGGGAGGGAGGGACAATGAGCAGTTCTTC